Following are 11 T cell receptor beta chains from one sample sequenced in a study of vaccination and CD4 T cells after COVID-19. No antigens are known for them. The assay that was used to sequence DNA from cultured CD4+ T cells was the Oncomine TCR Beta short-read assay. One entry per CDR3 protein results from TCRdb running MiXCR on the PCR reads. The table shows 2,000 to 3,000 distinct CDR3 sequences, with around 26% occurring only once. This sample's treatment: approximately 11-day PBMC culture with coronavirus spike peptide pools or control peptides (ViraFEST assay). The specimen comprised CD4+ T cells from blood, cultured in vitro, sampled after SARS-CoV-2 vaccination. The receptors derive from a human donor who had recovered from COVID-19.

This clonotype was found a few times. One end of the junction varies from germline; a read error may be responsible. The CDR3 loop is CSVRTQPNQPQHF. In DNA, the CDR3 is TGCAGTGTTAGAACACAGCCTAATCAGCCCCAGCATTTT. The chain is built from TRBV20-1 and TRBJ1-5; D gene ambiguous. Germline V gene sequence: CDR1 DFQATT, CDR2 SNEGSKA (reference sequence). The CDR3 sequence is 13 residues long.

The chain couples TRBV29-1 to TRBJ1-2; 7 nucleotides align to TRBD1. With 8 bases clipped from V and 6 bases from J, the junction kept 12 bases outside the gene matches. The CDR3 spans 13 residues. CDR1 and CDR2 (germline): SQVTM, ANQGSEA. The CDR3: CSLTLTGIDGYTF. DNA for the CDR3: TGCAGCCTGACCTTGACAGGGATTGATGGCTACACCTTC.

In its sample, this clonotype ranks as medium-sized (0.01 to 0.1%). This chain uses TRBV6-2 or TRBV6-3 with TRBJ2-7, with D possibly matching TRBD2 (5 bases). The germline V and J ends were trimmed by 7 bases and 1 base, with 14 bases remaining between them. The CDR3 has 14 amino acids. CDR1 MNHEY and CDR2 SVGEGT come from the germline V gene. CDR3 loop: CASMEAPPSYEQYF. The CDR3 bases are TGTGCCAGCATGGAGGCACCACCTTCCTACGAGCAGTACTTC.

This clonotype counts as medium-sized. This chain joins TRBV28 and TRBJ2-7, with 8 bases that match TRBD1. CDR1 MDHEN and CDR2 SYDVKM come from the germline V gene. V shed 4 bases and J 4 bases; nucleotides not matched to a gene: 3. The CDR3 runs 13 residues. CDR3 in amino acids: CASSSNRGYEQYF. CDR3 in DNA: TGTGCCAGCAGTTCCAACAGGGGGTACGAGCAGTACTTC. The full variable domain, in which reference TRBV28 and TRBJ2-7 provide the parts outside the CDR3, is DVKVTQSSRYLVKRTGEKVFLECVQDMDHENMFWYRQDPGLGLRLIYFSYDVKMKEKGDIPEGYSVSREKKERFSLILESASTNQTSMYLCASSSNRGYEQYFGPGTRLTVT.

In this sample, this clonotype turned up once. The chain links TRBV7-2 to TRBJ2-3, with TRBD2 matching 8 bases. The germline CDR1 and CDR2 sequences are SGHTA and FQGNSA. This CDR3 has 17 residues. Losses at the gene ends were 1 base for V and 1 base for J; bases not matched to a gene: 7. Written as DNA, the CDR3 is TGTGCCAGCAGCTTAGGGGCTAGCGGGCCTCGCACAGATACGCAGTATTTT. It translates to CASSLGASGPRTDTQYF.

This clonotype occurred a few times. J is TRBJ2-7 and V is TRBV20-1, with 8 bases lining up with TRBD1. J gave up 9 bases and V 6 bases, and 10 bases lay outside the gene matches. This CDR3 is built from 12 residues. Looked up from germline, CDR1 is DFQATT and CDR2 is SNEGSKA (reference sequence). CDR3 sequence: CSATDRESWQYF. CDR3 in DNA: TGCAGTGCCACGGACAGGGAATCCTGGCAGTACTTC.

This clonotype has just one count. The chain recombines TRBV7-3 with TRBJ1-2; D is undetermined. CDR1 is SGHTA and CDR2 is FQGTGA in the germline V gene. The ends were cut back, 2 bases at V and 7 bases at J, with 14 bases in the middle. The CDR3 loop spans 14 amino acids. CDR3 bases: TGTGCCAGCAGCTTAGAAACCCCTCGGGTTGGCTACACCTTC. Protein product: CASSLETPRVGYTF.

In its sample, this clonotype is medium-sized. The chain employs TRBV20-1 and TRBJ1-5; 9 bases match TRBD1. The length of the CDR3 is 15 residues. The V and J ends lost 6 bases and 3 bases, in that order; junction bases with no gene match: 9. CDR1 and CDR2 from the germline V gene are DFQATT and SNEGSKA (reference sequence). Written as DNA, the CDR3 is TGCAGTGCAATGGACAGGGGACACATCAATCAGCCCCAGCATTTT. Encoded protein: CSAMDRGHINQPQHF.

This clonotype is classed as large. The rearrangement uses TRBV20-1 and TRBJ2-1; D might be TRBD2 (6 bases). In germline, CDR1 is DFQATT, CDR2 SNEGSKA (reference sequence). The CDR3 extends over 15 amino acids. V was pared by 1 base and J by 6 bases, with 16 bases between. The chain's CDR3 is CSARGRGDFLNEQFF. DNA for the CDR3: TGCAGTGCTAGAGGACGCGGGGACTTCCTCAATGAGCAGTTCTTC.

The chain couples TRBV4-3 to TRBJ1-2, with D uncertain. Between the trimmed V and J ends, which lost 0 bases and 8 bases, there was a span of 16 bases. Germline CDR1 reads LGHNA; CDR2 reads YSLEER. The CDR3 is 15 residues long. Here the CDR3 reads CASSQDGSPSSGYTF. CDR3 nucleotides: TGCGCCAGCAGCCAAGATGGCTCTCCCTCCAGCGGCTACACCTTC.

Only a few counts were recorded for this clonotype. The chain recombines TRBV6-1 with TRBJ1-2; D uncertain. Germline CDR1 MNHNS, CDR2 SASEGT. The length of the CDR3 is 12 residues. V shed 11 bases and J shed 6 bases, with 16 bases lying between them. The CDR3 region is CACPSGEDGYTF. The CDR3 DNA is TGTGCCTGCCCATCGGGAGAAGATGGCTACACCTTC.